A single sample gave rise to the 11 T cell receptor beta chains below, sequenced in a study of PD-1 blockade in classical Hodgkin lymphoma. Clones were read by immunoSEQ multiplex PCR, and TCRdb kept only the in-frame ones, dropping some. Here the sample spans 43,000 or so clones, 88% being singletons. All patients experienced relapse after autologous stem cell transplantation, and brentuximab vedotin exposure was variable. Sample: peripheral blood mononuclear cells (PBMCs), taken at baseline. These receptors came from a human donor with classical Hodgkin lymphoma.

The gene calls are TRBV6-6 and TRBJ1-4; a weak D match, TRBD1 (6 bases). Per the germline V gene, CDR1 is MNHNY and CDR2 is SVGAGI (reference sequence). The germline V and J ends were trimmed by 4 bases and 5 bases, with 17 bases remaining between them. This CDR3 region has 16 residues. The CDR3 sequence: CASSSHPQGENEKLFF. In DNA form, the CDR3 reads TGTGCCAGCAGTTCCCACCCACAGGGAGAAAATGAAAAACTGTTTTTT.

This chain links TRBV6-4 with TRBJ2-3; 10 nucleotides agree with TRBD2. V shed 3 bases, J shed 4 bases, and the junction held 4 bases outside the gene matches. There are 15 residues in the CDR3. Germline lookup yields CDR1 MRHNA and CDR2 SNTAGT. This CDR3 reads CASSDTSGASDTQYF. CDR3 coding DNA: TGTGCCAGCAGTGATACTAGCGGGGCCTCAGATACGCAGTATTTT.

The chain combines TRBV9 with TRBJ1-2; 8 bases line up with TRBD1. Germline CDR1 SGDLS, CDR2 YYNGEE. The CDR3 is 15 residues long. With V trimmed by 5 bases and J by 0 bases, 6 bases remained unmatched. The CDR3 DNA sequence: TGTGCCAGCAGTGTGGACAGGGTAACTAACTATGGCTACACCTTC. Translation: CASSVDRVTNYGYTF.

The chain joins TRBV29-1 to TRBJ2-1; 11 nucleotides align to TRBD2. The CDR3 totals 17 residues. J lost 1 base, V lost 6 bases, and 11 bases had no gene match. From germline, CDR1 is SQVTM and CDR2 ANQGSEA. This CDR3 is CSVEGLAGGESYNEQFF. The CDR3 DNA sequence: TGCAGCGTCGAGGGGCTAGCGGGGGGAGAATCCTACAATGAGCAGTTCTTC.

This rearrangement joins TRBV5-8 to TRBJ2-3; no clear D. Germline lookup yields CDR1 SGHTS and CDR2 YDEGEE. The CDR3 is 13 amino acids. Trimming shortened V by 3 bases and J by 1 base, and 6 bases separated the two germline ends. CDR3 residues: CASSYYGTDTQYF. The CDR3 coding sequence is TGTGCCAGCAGCTACTACGGCACAGATACGCAGTATTTT. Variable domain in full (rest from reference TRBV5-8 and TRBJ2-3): EAGVTQSPTHLIKTRGQQATLRCSPISGHTSVYWYQQALGLGLQFLLWYDEGEERNRGNFPPRFSGRQFPNYSSELNVNALELEDSALYLCASSYYGTDTQYFGPGTRLTVL.

The CDR3 here is CASSEFNSYEQYF. The CDR3 DNA follows: TGTGCCAGCAGTGAATTTAACAGCTACGAGCAGTACTTC. The chain is built from TRBV25-1 and TRBJ2-7; no clear D gene. Per the germline V gene, CDR1 is MGHDK and CDR2 is SYGVNS. This CDR3 region has 13 residues. Trimming shortened V by 1 base and J by 3 bases, and 7 bases separated the two germline ends.

DNA for the CDR3: TGTGCCAGCAGCTTAGGGTTAGCGGGGAGCACCGGGGAGCTGTTTTTT. It translates to CASSLGLAGSTGELFF. This sequence joins TRBV7-6 and TRBJ2-2, with TRBD2 matching 8 bases. Trimming at V came to 1 base and at J to 4 bases, leaving 5 bases not matched to a gene. This CDR3 has 16 residues. CDR1 is SGHVS, CDR2 FNYEAQ, per germline.

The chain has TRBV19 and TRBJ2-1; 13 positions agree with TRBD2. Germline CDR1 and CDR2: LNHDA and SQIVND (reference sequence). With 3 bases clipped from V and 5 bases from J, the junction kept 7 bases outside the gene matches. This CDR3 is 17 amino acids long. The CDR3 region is CASSISGGLAGDNEQFF. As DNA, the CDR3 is TGTGCCAGTAGTATTTCCGGTGGACTAGCGGGAGACAATGAGCAGTTCTTC.

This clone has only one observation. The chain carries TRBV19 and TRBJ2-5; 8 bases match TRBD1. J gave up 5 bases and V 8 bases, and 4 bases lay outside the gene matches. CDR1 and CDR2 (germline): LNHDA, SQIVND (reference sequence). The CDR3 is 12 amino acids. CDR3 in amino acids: CASRDRRETQYF. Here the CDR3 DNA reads TGTGCCAGTCGGGACAGGCGGGAGACCCAGTACTTC.

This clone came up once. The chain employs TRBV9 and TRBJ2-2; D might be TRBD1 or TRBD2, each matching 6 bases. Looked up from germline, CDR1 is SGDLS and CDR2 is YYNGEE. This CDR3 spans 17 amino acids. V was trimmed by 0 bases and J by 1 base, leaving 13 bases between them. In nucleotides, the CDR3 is TGTGCCAGCAGCGTAGCTCATCGGGGGCTGAACACCGGGGAGCTGTTTTTT. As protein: CASSVAHRGLNTGELFF.

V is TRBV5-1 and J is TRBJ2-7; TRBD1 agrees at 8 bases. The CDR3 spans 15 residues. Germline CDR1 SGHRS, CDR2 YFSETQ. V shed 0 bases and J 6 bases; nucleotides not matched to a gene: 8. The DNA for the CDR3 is TGCGCCAGCAGCTTGGTACAGGGGGGTCCGGGCGAGCAGTACTTC. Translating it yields CASSLVQGGPGEQYF.